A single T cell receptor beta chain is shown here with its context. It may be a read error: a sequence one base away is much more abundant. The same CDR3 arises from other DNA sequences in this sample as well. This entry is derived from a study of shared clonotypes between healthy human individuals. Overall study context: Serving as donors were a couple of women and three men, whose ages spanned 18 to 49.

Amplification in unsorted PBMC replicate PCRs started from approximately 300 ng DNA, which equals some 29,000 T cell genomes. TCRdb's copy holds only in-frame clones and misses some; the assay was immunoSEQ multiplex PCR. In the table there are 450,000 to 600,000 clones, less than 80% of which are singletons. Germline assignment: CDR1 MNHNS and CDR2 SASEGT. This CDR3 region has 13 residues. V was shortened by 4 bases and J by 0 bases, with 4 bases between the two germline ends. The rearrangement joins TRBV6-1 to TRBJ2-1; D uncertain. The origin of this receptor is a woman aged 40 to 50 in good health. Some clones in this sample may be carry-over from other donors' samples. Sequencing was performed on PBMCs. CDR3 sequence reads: CASSGDSYNEQFF. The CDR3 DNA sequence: TGTGCCAGCAGTGGGGACTCCTACAATGAGCAGTTCTTC.